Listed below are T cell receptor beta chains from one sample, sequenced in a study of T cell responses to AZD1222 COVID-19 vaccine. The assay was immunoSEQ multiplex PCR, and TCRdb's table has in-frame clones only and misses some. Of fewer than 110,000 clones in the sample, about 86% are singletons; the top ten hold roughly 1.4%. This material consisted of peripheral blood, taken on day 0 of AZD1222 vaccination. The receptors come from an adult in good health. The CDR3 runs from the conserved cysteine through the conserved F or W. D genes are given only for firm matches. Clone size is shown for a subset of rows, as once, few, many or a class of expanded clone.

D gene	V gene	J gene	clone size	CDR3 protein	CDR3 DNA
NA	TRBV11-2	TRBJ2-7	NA	CASSPDRFRGLNYEQYF	TGTGCCAGCAGCCCCGACCGATTCCGGGGCCTGAATTACGAGCAGTACTTC
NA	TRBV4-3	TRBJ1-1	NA	CASSPQAATPREAFF	TGCGCCAGCAGCCCTCAAGCGGCGACTCCTCGGGAAGCTTTCTTT
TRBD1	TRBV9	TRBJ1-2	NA	CASSVGPDNRGVGYTF	TGTGCCAGCAGCGTAGGGCCCGACAACAGGGGGGTAGGCTACACCTTC
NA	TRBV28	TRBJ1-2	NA	CASRRPGADGYTF	TGTGCCAGCAGAAGGCCAGGGGCGGATGGCTACACCTTC
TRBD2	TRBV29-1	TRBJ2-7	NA	CSVLSGNAYEQYF	TGCAGCGTTTTAAGCGGGAACGCCTACGAGCAGTACTTC
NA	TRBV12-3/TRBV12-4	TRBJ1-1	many	CASSLDRYTEAFF	TGTGCCAGCAGTTTAGACAGGTACACTGAAGCTTTCTTT
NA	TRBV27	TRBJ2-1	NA	CASSRGDGYNEQFF	TGTGCCAGCAGTCGCGGGGACGGCTACAATGAGCAGTTCTTC
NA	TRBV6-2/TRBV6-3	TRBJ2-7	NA	CASSYRQDGTSYEQYF	TGTGCCAGCAGTTACCGACAGGACGGAACCTCCTACGAGCAGTACTTC
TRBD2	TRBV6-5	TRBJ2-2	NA	CASSYASGSGELFF	TGTGCCAGCAGTTACGCTAGCGGGTCCGGGGAGCTGTTTTTT
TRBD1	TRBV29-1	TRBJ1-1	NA	CSGGRGDTEAFF	TGCAGCGGGGGCAGGGGGGACACTGAAGCTTTCTTT
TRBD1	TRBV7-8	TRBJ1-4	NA	CASSILLEPGQRTTNEKLFF	TGTGCCAGCAGCATTTTACTTGAACCGGGACAGAGAACAACTAATGAAAAACTGTTTTTT
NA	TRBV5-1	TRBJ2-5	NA	CASSFTGTETQYF	TGCGCCAGCAGCTTCACAGGGACAGAGACCCAGTACTTC
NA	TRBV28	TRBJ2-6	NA	CASSLGRGASGANVLTF	TGTGCCAGCAGTTTAGGTAGGGGGGCGAGTGGGGCCAACGTCCTGACTTTC
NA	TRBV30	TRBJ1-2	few	CAWSLERGNGYTF	TGTGCCTGGAGCTTAGAGAGGGGGAATGGCTACACCTTC
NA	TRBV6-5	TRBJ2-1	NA	CASSPGAGEQFF	TGTGCCAGCAGTCCGGGGGCCGGTGAGCAGTTCTTC
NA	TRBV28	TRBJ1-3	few	CASSLSQGIGNTIYF	TGTGCCAGCAGCCTTTCCCAGGGAATTGGAAACACCATATATTTT
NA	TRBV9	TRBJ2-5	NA	CASSVREETQYF	TGTGCCAGCAGCGTACGGGAAGAGACCCAGTACTTC
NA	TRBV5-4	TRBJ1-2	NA	CASSQDGLYGYTF	TGTGCCAGCAGCCAGGACGGCCTCTATGGCTACACCTTC
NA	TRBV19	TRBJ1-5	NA	CASSIKGPSTSNQPQHF	TGTGCCAGTAGTATCAAGGGTCCCTCTACTAGCAATCAGCCCCAGCATTTT
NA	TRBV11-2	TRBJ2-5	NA	CASSLDLYTLGEETQYF	TGTGCCAGCAGCTTAGATCTGTACACCCTGGGGGAAGAGACCCAGTACTTC
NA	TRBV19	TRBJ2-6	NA	CASSPTVRSGANVLTF	TGTGCCAGTAGTCCCACAGTTAGATCTGGGGCCAACGTCCTGACTTTC
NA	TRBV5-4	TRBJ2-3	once	CASSHPRGEDTQYF	TGTGCCAGCAGCCACCCCAGGGGGGAGGATACGCAGTATTTT
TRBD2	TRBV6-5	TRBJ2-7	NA	CASFFLAGGVGEQYF	TGTGCCAGCTTTTTCTTAGCGGGAGGAGTCGGCGAGCAGTACTTC
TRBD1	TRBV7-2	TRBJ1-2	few	CASSPTGQGFTF	TGTGCCAGCAGCCCCACGGGACAGGGCTTCACCTTC
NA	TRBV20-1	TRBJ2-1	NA	CSAGFEGEQFF	TGCAGTGCTGGGTTCGAGGGTGAGCAGTTCTTC
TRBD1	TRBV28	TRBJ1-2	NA	CASSFSTGIYGYTF	TGTGCCAGCAGTTTCTCGACAGGGATCTATGGCTACACCTTC
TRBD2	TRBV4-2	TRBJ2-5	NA	CASSQDYPSGRVRETQYF	TGTGCCAGCAGCCAAGATTATCCTAGCGGGAGGGTACGTGAGACCCAGTACTTC
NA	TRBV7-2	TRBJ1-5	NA	CASSLPGYSNQPQHF	TGTGCCAGCAGCTTACCGGGTTATAGCAATCAGCCCCAGCATTTT
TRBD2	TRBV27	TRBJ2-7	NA	CASSLSLAYEQYF	TGTGCCAGCAGTTTATCACTAGCGTACGAGCAGTACTTC
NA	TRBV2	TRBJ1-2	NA	CASSELAGYRGYTF	TGTGCCAGCAGTGAATTGGCAGGTTATCGCGGCTACACCTTC
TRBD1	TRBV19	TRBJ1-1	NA	CASIARGRRTEAFF	TGTGCCAGTATAGCCAGGGGGCGCCGGACTGAAGCTTTCTTT
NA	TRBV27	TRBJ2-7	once	CASSLGAPVSYEQYF	TGTGCCAGCAGTTTAGGGGCTCCCGTTTCCTACGAGCAGTACTTC
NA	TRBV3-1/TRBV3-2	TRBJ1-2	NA	CASSQGFNWGYTF	TGTGCCAGCAGCCAAGGGTTCAACTGGGGCTACACCTTC
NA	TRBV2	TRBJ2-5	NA	CASTLRDIPGETQYF	TGTGCCAGCACCCTTCGGGACATACCCGGGGAGACCCAGTACTTC
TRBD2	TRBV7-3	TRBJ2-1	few	CASSPLAVGYNEQFF	TGTGCCAGCAGCCCCCTAGCGGTGGGTTACAATGAGCAGTTCTTC
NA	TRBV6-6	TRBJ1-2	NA	CASSYSIQMDYGYTF	TGTGCCAGCAGTTACTCGATACAGATGGACTATGGCTACACCTTC
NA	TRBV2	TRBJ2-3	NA	CASHLTDTQYF	TGTGCCAGCCACCTGACAGATACGCAGTATTTT
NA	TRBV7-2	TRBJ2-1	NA	CASSLIGGDNEQFF	TGTGCCAGCAGCTTGATAGGCGGGGACAATGAGCAGTTCTTC
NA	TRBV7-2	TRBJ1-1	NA	CASSYRTEGAEAFF	TGTGCCAGCAGCTACCGAACAGAAGGCGCTGAAGCTTTCTTT
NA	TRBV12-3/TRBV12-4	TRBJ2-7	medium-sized	CASSLGPYQEQYF	TGTGCCAGCAGTTTAGGGCCCTACCAAGAGCAGTACTTC
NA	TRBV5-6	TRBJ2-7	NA	CASSLLGGSYEQYF	TGTGCCAGCAGCTTGTTAGGGGGTAGCTACGAGCAGTACTTC
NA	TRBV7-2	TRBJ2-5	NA	CASSFLETQYF	TGTGCCAGCAGCTTTTTGGAGACCCAGTACTTC
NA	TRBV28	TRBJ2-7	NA	CASSSGGRRSYEQYF	TGTGCCAGCTCGAGTGGGGGGCGCCGATCCTACGAGCAGTACTTC
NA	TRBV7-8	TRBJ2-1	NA	CASSLEAKGGQFF	TGTGCCAGCAGCTTAGAGGCAAAGGGGGGGCAGTTCTTC
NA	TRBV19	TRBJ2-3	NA	CASGTVSVDTQYF	TGTGCCAGTGGGACTGTCAGCGTAGATACGCAGTATTTT
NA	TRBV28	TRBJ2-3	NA	CATHLAAGRGLDTQYF	TGTGCCACCCACTTGGCCGCGGGCAGGGGATTAGATACGCAGTATTTT
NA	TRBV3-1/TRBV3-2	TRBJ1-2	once	CASSQDRASRGYTF	TGTGCCAGCAGCCAAGATAGAGCTTCCCGGGGGTACACCTTC
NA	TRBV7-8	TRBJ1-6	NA	CASSFSGGRGDSPLHF	TGTGCCAGCAGCTTCTCGGGAGGCAGGGGAGATTCACCCCTCCACTTT
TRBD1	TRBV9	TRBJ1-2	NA	CASSSGQGGNYGYTF	TGTGCCAGCAGCTCGGGACAGGGGGGGAACTATGGCTACACCTTC
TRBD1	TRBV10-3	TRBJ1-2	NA	CAISDDRGYGYTF	TGTGCCATCAGTGATGACAGGGGCTATGGCTACACCTTC
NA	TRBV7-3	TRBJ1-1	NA	CASSLMGGGSNTEAFF	TGTGCCAGCAGCTTAATGGGCGGGGGAAGTAACACTGAAGCTTTCTTT
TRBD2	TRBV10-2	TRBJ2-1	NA	CASSSGTRRDEQFF	TGCGCCAGCAGCTCCGGGACTAGAAGGGATGAGCAGTTCTTC
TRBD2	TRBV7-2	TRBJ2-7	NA	CASSPLAGVTYEQYF	TGTGCCAGCAGCCCCCTAGCGGGGGTGACCTACGAGCAGTACTTC
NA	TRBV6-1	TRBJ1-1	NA	CASSEVSGTTEAFF	TGTGCCAGCAGTGAGGTGTCGGGGACCACTGAAGCTTTCTTT
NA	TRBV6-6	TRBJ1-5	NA	CASRQGDQPQHF	TGTGCCAGCAGACAGGGTGATCAGCCCCAGCATTTT
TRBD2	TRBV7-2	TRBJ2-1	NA	CASSLGVSGSRSNEQFF	TGTGCCAGCAGCTTAGGGGTTAGCGGGAGTCGTAGTAATGAGCAGTTCTTC
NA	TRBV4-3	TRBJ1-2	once	CASSQDSLTNYGYTF	TGCGCCAGCAGCCAAGACAGCCTTACTAACTATGGCTACACCTTC
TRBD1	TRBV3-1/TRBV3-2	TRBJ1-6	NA	CASSPVTGQTPLHF	TGTGCCAGCAGCCCGGTGACAGGGCAAACACCCCTCCACTTT
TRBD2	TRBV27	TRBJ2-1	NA	CASRQREVYNEQFF	TGTGCCAGCCGACAGCGGGAGGTGTACAATGAGCAGTTCTTC
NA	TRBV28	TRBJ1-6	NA	CASSLGEGGTFGSPLHF	TGTGCCAGCAGTTTAGGAGAGGGAGGTACTTTCGGTTCACCCCTCCACTTT